This T cell receptor (beta chain) was recorded in a study of vaccination and CD4 T cells after COVID-19. Study results and limitations: Reactive clone data from convalescent patients indicated a median of 86.3% appearing only post-vaccination.

This clonotype was observed a handful of times. Its antigen is currently unknown. CD4+ T cells that had been cultured provided DNA sequenced with the Oncomine TCR Beta short-read assay. From the PCR reads, TCRdb called clonotypes with MiXCR, one entry per CDR3 protein. The repertoire holds 20,000 to 30,000 distinct CDR3 sequences, with 45% to 50% as singletons. Treatment here: roughly 10-day PBMC culture with coronavirus spike peptide pools or control peptides (ViraFEST assay). Unmatched junction bases numbered 12, after V lost 6 bases and J lost 3 bases. CDR1 DFQATT and CDR2 SNEGSKA come from the germline V gene (reference sequence). This CDR3 has 15 residues.

The sequenced sample was CD4+ T cells from blood, cultured in vitro. This clonotype was obtained from a human donor who had recovered from COVID-19. This chain links TRBV20-1 with TRBJ2-3, with TRBD1 matching 7 bases. The CDR3 coding sequence is TGCAGTGCCAGCCGCGGACAGGTTCAAACAGATACGCAGTATTTT. Protein: CSASRGQVQTDTQYF.